The 32 T cell receptor beta chains below were found in one sample sequenced in a study of CD8+CD57+ T cells in acquired aplastic anemia. The patients chosen for sequencing had shown expansion of CD8+CD57+ cells (detected by flow cytometry). Using genomic DNA as the template, TCR beta VDJ and CDR3 profiling was carried out. A single record per CDR3 protein comes from TCRdb applying MiXCR to the reads. The data contain 250,000 to 300,000 distinct CDR3 sequences, roughly 61% of them singletons. The sample was sorted CD4+, CD8+, or CD8+CD57+ T cells (not recorded which) from PBMCs. Receptors originate from a human donor with aplastic anemia.

The chain links TRBV7-9 to TRBJ2-5, with D possibly being TRBD2 (6 bases). Germline CDR1 reads SEHNR; CDR2 reads FQNEAQ (reference sequence). CDR3 length: 16 residues. Trimming left V 5 bases short and J 0 bases short, with 16 bases between. CDR3 residues: CASSILDWTNQETQYF. The CDR3 region has the DNA TGTGCCAGCAGCATACTAGATTGGACTAACCAAGAGACCCAGTACTTC.

V and J are TRBV29-1 and TRBJ2-5; D is unclear. V was pared by 4 bases and J by 1 base, with 4 bases between. The germline gives CDR1 SQVTM, CDR2 ANQGSEA. This CDR3 is 11 amino acids long. CDR3 in DNA: TGCAGCGTTGTTCCCCAAGAGACCCAGTACTTC. Translating it yields CSVVPQETQYF.

At least ten counts were recorded for this clonotype. This chain connects TRBV6-5 to TRBJ2-5; D remains ambiguous. With 8 bases removed from V and 5 bases from J, the gap between germline ends came to 15 bases. Germline assignment: CDR1 MNHEY and CDR2 SVGAGI. The CDR3 length is 13 residues. CDR3 sequence (DNA): TGTGCCAGCGGCCGGGCCATAGGGGAGACCCAGTACTTC. Residues: CASGRAIGETQYF.

This clonotype occurred many times. The chain recombines TRBV5-1 with TRBJ2-3; 7 nucleotides align to TRBD2. This CDR3 spans 14 amino acids. The trim removed 2 bases at V and 4 bases at J, leaving 4 bases unmatched. Germline-derived CDR1 and CDR2 are SGHRS and YFSETQ. The CDR3 reads CASSFAGLADTQYF. The DNA for the CDR3 is TGCGCCAGCAGCTTTGCTGGACTAGCAGATACGCAGTATTTT.

This clonotype was recorded at least ten times. The chain combines TRBV7-6 with TRBJ1-6; the match to TRBD1 covers 7 bases. The trim removed 3 bases at V and 7 bases at J, leaving 0 bases unmatched. There are 13 residues in the CDR3. CDR1 SGHVS and CDR2 FNYEAQ come from the germline V gene. The CDR3 loop is CASSLTGNSPLHF. The CDR3, as DNA: TGTGCCAGCAGCTTGACAGGGAATTCACCCCTCCACTTT.

This clonotype occurred many times. The chain is built from TRBV10-3 and TRBJ2-1; perhaps TRBD2 as D (5 bases). In germline, CDR1 is ENHRY, CDR2 SYGVKD. V was pared by 3 bases and J by 0 bases, with 9 bases between. This CDR3 comprises 15 residues. CDR3 in DNA: TGTGCCATCAGTGATAGCGTCAGCTCCTACAATGAGCAGTTCTTC. It translates to CAISDSVSSYNEQFF.

The chain carries TRBV9 and TRBJ2-1; weak D call: TRBD1 (6 bases). The V gene's germline CDR1 is SGDLS and CDR2 YYNGEE. This CDR3 spans 13 amino acids. The V gene lost 3 bases and the J gene lost 8 bases, with 12 bases spanning the gap. The CDR3 loop is CASSARGWDEQFF. The CDR3 nucleotides read TGTGCCAGCAGCGCCAGGGGTTGGGATGAGCAGTTCTTC.

This chain links TRBV20-1 with TRBJ1-1; D may be TRBD1 (5 bases). The V end lost 2 bases, the J end lost 4 bases, and 14 bases lay between the germline ends. The CDR3 extends over 14 amino acids. Looked up from germline, CDR1 is DFQATT and CDR2 is SNEGSKA (reference sequence). The DNA for the CDR3 is TGCAGTGCTAGACGGGGGTTTTACGGCACTGAAGCTTTCTTT. Its protein is CSARRGFYGTEAFF.

The V gene is TRBV9, the J gene TRBJ2-5; TRBD2 aligns across 7 bases. V lost 3 bases, J lost 5 bases, and 10 bases stayed unmatched. The CDR3 contains 15 residues. Looked up from germline, CDR1 is SGDLS and CDR2 is YYNGEE. CDR3 sequence: CASSASPGGGETQYF. The CDR3 bases are TGTGCCAGCAGCGCTTCTCCTGGGGGGGGTGAGACCCAGTACTTC.

This clonotype was detected many times. CDR3 protein: CASSQTSGGYEQYF. The CDR3 coding sequence is TGTGCCAGTAGTCAGACTAGCGGGGGATACGAGCAGTACTTC. The J gene is TRBJ2-7, the V gene TRBV19, with TRBD2 matching 12 bases. Germline V gene lookup returns CDR1 LNHDA and CDR2 SQIVND (reference sequence). The CDR3 covers 14 residues. With 5 bases clipped from V and 4 bases from J, the junction kept 3 bases outside the gene matches.

This clonotype was picked up one time. V is TRBV20-1 and J is TRBJ2-3; 11 nucleotides agree with TRBD2. CDR3 length: 17 amino acids. Per the germline V gene, CDR1 is DFQATT and CDR2 is SNEGSKA (reference sequence). The V gene end was trimmed by 5 bases and the J gene end by 5 bases; junction bases not matched to a gene: 15. The CDR3 protein is CSAGILAGAAGGDTQYF. The CDR3 DNA is TGCAGTGCTGGTATACTAGCGGGGGCCGCCGGGGGAGATACGCAGTATTTT.

V gene TRBV10-3 combines with J gene TRBJ2-6; TRBD1 aligns across 11 bases. The CDR3 extends over 17 amino acids. Germline V gene lookup returns CDR1 ENHRY and CDR2 SYGVKD. The V segment lost 10 bases and the J segment 0 bases; nucleotides outside the gene matches: 8. CDR3 protein: CATTAGTGGSGANVLTF. CDR3 DNA: TGTGCCACCACAGCAGGGACAGGGGGCTCTGGGGCCAACGTCCTGACTTTC.

Concerning this clonotype: Germline is not matched at one junction end, which may reflect a read error. J is TRBJ2-1 and V is TRBV10-2; 7 bases are shared with TRBD2. This CDR3 spans 17 amino acids. Per germline, CDR1 WSHSY and CDR2 SAAADI. CDR3 amino acids: CASRDPRSGARYNEQFF. The DNA of the CDR3 is TGTGCCAGCAGGGACCCTAGGAGCGGGGCACGTTACAATGAGCAGTTCTTC.

The chain joins TRBV24-1 to TRBJ2-1; D unclear. Germline V gene data show CDR1 as KGHDR and CDR2 as SFDVKD. The CDR3 contains 14 residues. V was clipped by 5 bases and J by 1 base, with 8 bases between them. The CDR3: CATSGGQSYNEQFF. The CDR3 DNA follows: TGTGCCACCAGTGGCGGTCAGTCCTACAATGAGCAGTTCTTC.

Sample share makes this clonotype medium-sized (0.01 to 0.1%). The chain links TRBV15 to TRBJ2-1; possibly TRBD2 for D (6 bases). The CDR3 loop spans 16 amino acids. V was shortened by 0 bases and J by 4 bases, with 13 bases between the two germline ends. CDR1 LNHNV and CDR2 YYDKDF come from the germline V gene (reference sequence). The CDR3 DNA follows: TGTGCCACCAGCAGAGATGGGGACTTGGGTTACAATGAGCAGTTCTTC. It codes for CATSRDGDLGYNEQFF.

In this sample, this clonotype turned up many times. The V gene is TRBV5-1, the J gene TRBJ2-1, with 14 bases identical to TRBD2. CDR3 size: 16 residues. Germline lookup yields CDR1 SGHRS and CDR2 YFSETQ. With V trimmed by 2 bases and J by 8 bases, 6 bases remained unmatched. The CDR3: CASSLTTSGGGDEQFF. CDR3 coding DNA: TGCGCCAGCAGCTTAACGACTAGCGGGGGGGGGGATGAGCAGTTCTTC.

The rearrangement joins TRBV5-4 to TRBJ1-2; tentative D call: TRBD1 (6 bases). V gave up 4 bases and J gave up 2 bases, with 12 bases separating them. Germline V gives CDR1 SGHNT, CDR2 YYREEE (reference sequence). The CDR3 is made up of 14 amino acids. CDR3 nucleotide sequence: TGTGCCAGCAGCCAGAAACAGGGAAACTATGGCTACACCTTC. As protein: CASSQKQGNYGYTF.

This clonotype turned up a few times. The V gene is TRBV29-1, the J gene TRBJ2-7; D call uncertain. The germline V gene has CDR1 SQVTM and CDR2 ANQGSEA. Trimming left V 8 bases short and J 2 bases short, with 19 bases between. The CDR3 runs 14 residues. CDR3 bases: TGCAGCTTCCGAGAAGTCGTCCGCCCCTACGAGCAGTACTTC. It encodes CSFREVVRPYEQYF.

The chain employs TRBV9 and TRBJ2-7; 8 bases agree with TRBD2. The CDR3 is made up of 15 amino acids. V was clipped by 4 bases and J by 2 bases; unmatched bases: 8. Germline assignment: CDR1 SGDLS and CDR2 YYNGEE. Here the CDR3 DNA reads TGTGCCAGCAGCACTGGGGGACTAGGGGCCTACGAGCAGTACTTC. It specifies CASSTGGLGAYEQYF. The entire variable domain, with the rest obtained from reference TRBV9 and TRBJ2-7, is as follows: DSGVTQTPKHLITATGQRVTLRCSPRSGDLSVYWYQQSLDQGLQFLIQYYNGEERAKGNILERFSAQQFPDLHSELNLSSLELGDSALYFCASSTGGLGAYEQYFGPGTRLTVT.

The chain couples TRBV4-1 to TRBJ2-7, with 9 bases lining up with TRBD1. J lost 5 bases, V lost 3 bases, and 8 bases had no gene match. The germline CDR1 and CDR2 sequences are MGHRA and YSYEKL. This CDR3 region has 15 residues. CDR3 sequence reads: CASSHGDRVRHEQYF. The CDR3 DNA reads TGCGCCAGCAGCCATGGGGACAGGGTCCGTCACGAGCAGTACTTC.

V and J are TRBV24-1 and TRBJ1-1; 9 positions match TRBD1. The germline gives CDR1 KGHDR, CDR2 SFDVKD. With 2 bases clipped from V and 4 bases from J, the junction kept 7 bases outside the gene matches. CDR3 length: 16 amino acids. CDR3 protein: CATSDSPGQGSTEAFF. For the CDR3, the DNA is TGTGCCACCAGTGATTCCCCGGGACAGGGATCCACTGAAGCTTTCTTT.

The V gene is TRBV12-3 or TRBV12-4, the J gene TRBJ2-3, with 7 positions matching TRBD2. CDR3 size: 14 residues. The trim removed 9 bases at V and 0 bases at J, leaving 6 bases unmatched. CDR3 protein: CASGSSGSTDTQYF. CDR3 sequence (DNA): TGTGCCAGTGGCTCTAGCGGAAGCACAGATACGCAGTATTTT.

The table lists this clonotype with a few counts. The chain carries TRBV2 and TRBJ2-3; D gene unclear. Germline V gene sequence: CDR1 SNHLY, CDR2 FYNNEI. V was shortened by 5 bases and J by 0 bases, with 12 bases between the two germline ends. The CDR3 is 15 amino acids. CDR3 sequence (DNA): TGTGCCAGCAGTATCGTCAAAACTAGCACAGATACGCAGTATTTT. Protein: CASSIVKTSTDTQYF.

There are many counts of this clonotype. V usage is TRBV7-2 and J usage is TRBJ2-2; 12 nucleotides align to TRBD1. CDR1 and CDR2 from the germline V gene are SGHTA and FQGNSA. The CDR3 sequence is 17 residues long. V gave up 2 bases and J gave up 5 bases; unmatched junction bases: 6. The CDR3 DNA is TGTGCCAGCAGCTTACTGGGACAGGGGGCGAGGACCGGGGAGCTGTTTTTT. Its translation is CASSLLGQGARTGELFF.

The chain combines TRBV5-1 with TRBJ2-6; maybe TRBD1 (5 bases). The CDR3 covers 17 residues. Deletions cut 4 bases from V and 9 bases from J, with 23 bases between. Germline-derived CDR1 and CDR2 are SGHRS and YFSETQ. CDR3 sequence (DNA): TGCGCCAGCAGCATACAGGCAGGTGCCCAAATTGTCAACGTCCTGACTTTC. It specifies CASSIQAGAQIVNVLTF.

This clonotype was detected many times. The chain carries TRBV3-1 and TRBJ2-3; D is perhaps TRBD2 (6 bases). Deletions cut 3 bases from V and 6 bases from J, with 13 bases between. CDR1 is LGHDT, CDR2 YNNKEL, per germline (reference sequence). The CDR3 is 14 amino acids. CDR3 residues: CASSHGTPRDTQYF. CDR3 DNA sequence: TGTGCCAGCAGCCATGGGACTCCCCGTGATACGCAGTATTTT.

This clonotype was counted ten times or more. V and J are TRBV15 and TRBJ2-5, with D tentatively TRBD2 (6 bases). Trimming left V 6 bases short and J 5 bases short, with 22 bases between. The CDR3 length is 16 residues. Looked up from germline, CDR1 is LNHNV and CDR2 is YYDKDF (reference sequence). CDR3 region: CATSDTGLPGGETQYF. CDR3 bases: TGTGCCACCAGTGATACGGGACTCCCTGGGGGGGAGACCCAGTACTTC.

This clonotype was picked up many times. The chain combines TRBV20-1 with TRBJ2-5, with TRBD1 matching over 10 bases. V lost 5 bases to trimming and J lost 6 bases; unmatched junction nucleotides: 9. There are 14 residues in the CDR3. Germline CDR1 and CDR2: DFQATT and SNEGSKA (reference sequence). The CDR3 DNA is TGCAGTGCTCCCGGACAGGGGGTCGGGAAGACCCAGTACTTC. Translated, it gives CSAPGQGVGKTQYF.

This clonotype was counted at least ten times. V usage is TRBV5-1 and J usage is TRBJ1-3; D uncertain. The CDR3 covers 14 residues. Trimming removed 3 bases at V and 0 bases at J, with 7 bases between. Germline V gene data show CDR1 as SGHRS and CDR2 as YFSETQ. The CDR3 is CASSSTGSGNTIYF. The DNA for the CDR3 is TGCGCCAGCAGCTCTACCGGCTCTGGAAACACCATATATTTT.

The CDR3 spells CASRVSGIIADTQYF. DNA of the CDR3: TGTGCCAGCAGAGTTAGCGGGATTATCGCAGATACGCAGTATTTT. The gene calls are TRBV2 and TRBJ2-3; the match to TRBD2 covers 8 bases. Germline trimming cut 6 bases from V and 4 bases from J; bases unmatched to any gene: 9. CDR1 and CDR2 from the germline V gene are SNHLY and FYNNEI. The CDR3 totals 15 residues.

The rearrangement links TRBV11-3 to TRBJ1-4; TRBD1 might be the D (6 bases). Germline lookup yields CDR1 SGHNT and CDR2 YENEEA. V shed 4 bases and J shed 8 bases, with 14 bases lying between them. This CDR3 has 14 amino acids. CDR3 sequence (DNA): TGTGCCAGCAGCTCCCAGGGGCAGGGAGAAAAACTGTTTTTT. Protein sequence: CASSSQGQGEKLFF.

This clonotype showed up many times. The rearrangement uses TRBV20-1 and TRBJ2-7, with D perhaps matching TRBD2 (6 bases). Germline CDR1 and CDR2: DFQATT and SNEGSKA (reference sequence). The CDR3 is 13 amino acids. With 6 bases removed from V and 2 bases from J, the gap between germline ends came to 14 bases. The CDR3 bases are TGCAGTGCGGGAAGCGGGTTGGCCTACGAGCAGTACTTC. Translating gives CSAGSGLAYEQYF.